The 21 T cell receptor beta chains below come from one sample, sequenced in a study of blood T cell repertoires in COVID-19. Repertoires were generated with immunoSEQ multiplex PCR, while TCRdb's copy carries only in-frame clones and drops some. This table holds roughly 330,000 clones, over 75% found once. The sequencing input was PBMCs or T cells enriched from blood (not recorded which). These receptors all stem from a man aged 30-40 years who had recovered from COVID-19.

The chain links TRBV5-4 to TRBJ2-3; D remains ambiguous. V was trimmed by 3 bases and J by 2 bases, leaving 10 bases between them. Germline V lookup: CDR1 SGHNT, CDR2 YYREEE (reference sequence). CDR3 length: 14 amino acids. The CDR3 region is CASSSALVTDTQYF. The CDR3 nucleotides read TGTGCCAGCAGCTCTGCGTTGGTCACAGATACGCAGTATTTT.

The V and J genes are TRBV7-9 and TRBJ2-2, with D tentatively TRBD1 (7 bases). The CDR3 totals 12 residues. From germline, CDR1 is SEHNR and CDR2 FQNEAQ (reference sequence). V lost 8 bases to trimming and J lost 7 bases, with 11 bases between them. CDR3 nucleotides: TGTGCCAGCCAGGGGGGACTCGGGGAGCTGTTTTTT. Translation gives CASQGGLGELFF.

The chain has TRBV5-1 and TRBJ1-3; D gene unclear. The germline CDR1 and CDR2 sequences are SGHRS and YFSETQ. With 0 bases removed from V and 0 bases from J, the gap between germline ends came to 10 bases. The length of the CDR3 is 16 residues. CDR3 residues: CASSLDGGSSGNTIYF. CDR3 nucleotides: TGCGCCAGCAGCTTGGATGGAGGTAGCTCTGGAAACACCATATATTTT.

V gene TRBV24-1 combines with J gene TRBJ2-2; TRBD1 might be the D (6 bases). Deletions cut 3 bases from V and 2 bases from J, with 12 bases between. CDR1 and CDR2 from the germline V gene are KGHDR and SFDVKD. This CDR3 comprises 16 residues. CDR3 DNA sequence: TGTGCCACCAGTGATCGCGACAGGTTCAACACCGGGGAGCTGTTTTTT. Protein: CATSDRDRFNTGELFF.

This chain joins TRBV27 and TRBJ1-1, with unresolved D. This CDR3 contains 15 residues. CDR1 is MNHEY and CDR2 is SMNVEV in the germline V gene (reference sequence). V was shortened by 5 bases and J by 0 bases, with 13 bases between the two germline ends. The CDR3 coding sequence is TGTGCCAGCAGTCCACTAGGCGGACTGAACACTGAAGCTTTCTTT. Residues: CASSPLGGLNTEAFF.

This sequence joins TRBV5-1 and TRBJ2-5; 13 bases fit TRBD2. The CDR3 has 16 amino acids. The germline CDR1 and CDR2 sequences are SGHRS and YFSETQ. The junction had 5 bases not matched to a gene; V was cut back by 4 bases and J by 2 bases. CDR3: CASSMTSGGYQETQYF. The CDR3 DNA reads as TGCGCCAGCAGCATGACTAGCGGGGGGTATCAAGAGACCCAGTACTTC.

The chain has TRBV5-1 and TRBJ2-3, with 14 bases lining up with TRBD2. Trimming at V came to 3 bases and at J to 1 base, leaving 4 bases not matched to a gene. The CDR3 is made up of 17 amino acids. Germline values: CDR1 SGHRS, CDR2 YFSETQ. This CDR3 is CASSSGLAGVRTDTQYF. The DNA of the CDR3 is TGCGCCAGCAGCTCGGGACTAGCGGGAGTTCGCACAGATACGCAGTATTTT.

The rearrangement links TRBV2 to TRBJ2-7; the D gene is possibly TRBD1 (6 bases). The germline V gene encodes CDR1 SNHLY and CDR2 FYNNEI. The CDR3 has 12 amino acids. Trimming cost V 7 bases and J 3 bases, with 10 bases left between them. CDR3 residues: CASKLDSYEQYF. The CDR3 bases are TGTGCCAGCAAATTGGACAGCTACGAGCAGTACTTC.

This chain joins TRBV5-1 and TRBJ1-4, with 8 bases identical to TRBD1. With 4 bases clipped from V and 7 bases from J, the junction kept 12 bases outside the gene matches. Germline-derived CDR1 and CDR2 are SGHRS and YFSETQ. This CDR3 has 16 amino acids. The CDR3 loop reads CASSADLRGRGEKLFF. CDR3 DNA sequence: TGCGCCAGCAGCGCGGACCTCAGGGGGCGCGGTGAAAAACTGTTTTTT.

The count of this clone is one. The chain has TRBV10-3 and TRBJ2-5; 9 nucleotides match TRBD2. Germline V gives CDR1 ENHRY, CDR2 SYGVKD. This CDR3 has 15 residues. V gave up 3 bases and J gave up 1 base; unmatched junction bases: 3. Here the CDR3 DNA reads TGTGCCATCAGTGAACAGCGGGGGGTCCAAGAGACCCAGTACTTC. Its protein product is CAISEQRGVQETQYF.

The chain uses TRBV10-3 and TRBJ2-7; 9 bases agree with TRBD1. V lost 6 bases to trimming and J lost 6 bases; unmatched junction nucleotides: 6. Germline V gene data show CDR1 as ENHRY and CDR2 as SYGVKD. This CDR3 region has 13 residues. CDR3 in amino acids: CAIRKGQGFEQYF. CDR3 in DNA: TGTGCCATCAGGAAGGGACAGGGCTTCGAGCAGTACTTC.

The gene calls are TRBV6-5 and TRBJ1-4; perhaps TRBD1 as D (6 bases). Per germline, CDR1 MNHEY and CDR2 SVGAGI. The CDR3 covers 16 residues. With 0 bases removed from V and 2 bases from J, the gap between germline ends came to 10 bases. CDR3 protein: CASSYSTGPTNEKLFF. The CDR3, as DNA: TGTGCCAGCAGTTACTCCACAGGGCCCACTAATGAAAAACTGTTTTTT.

This clone was seen a single time. The V call is TRBV7-3, the J call TRBJ1-1, with unresolved D. With 5 bases removed from V and 2 bases from J, the gap between germline ends came to 9 bases. Germline V lookup: CDR1 SGHTA, CDR2 FQGTGA. The CDR3 contains 13 residues. CDR3: CASSGNSNTEAFF. The CDR3 bases are TGTGCCAGCAGCGGTAACTCCAACACTGAAGCTTTCTTT.

Written as DNA, the CDR3 is TGTGCCACTAATAGCGGTAACACCGGGGAGCTGTTTTTT. This translates into CATNSGNTGELFF. The chain carries TRBV24-1 and TRBJ2-2, with a possible D match to TRBD2 (6 bases). This CDR3 has 13 amino acids. Per germline, CDR1 KGHDR and CDR2 SFDVKD. The V end was cut by 10 bases, the J end by 2 bases, with 10 bases between.

This clone was found once. This sequence joins TRBV27 and TRBJ1-1; a possible D gene is TRBD1 (6 bases). Trimming removed 6 bases at V and 0 bases at J, with 8 bases between. Per germline, CDR1 MNHEY and CDR2 SMNVEV (reference sequence). This CDR3 is 13 amino acids long. The CDR3 DNA reads as TGTGCCAGCAGGGACAGTTTGAACACTGAAGCTTTCTTT. Its translation is CASRDSLNTEAFF.

The chain carries TRBV7-6 and TRBJ2-1, with TRBD2 matching over 8 bases. There are 15 residues in the CDR3. V dropped 5 bases and J dropped 4; count of bases not matched to a gene: 7. Germline CDR1 is SGHVS and CDR2 is FNYEAQ. The CDR3 loop is CASSPAASGYNEQFF. The CDR3 DNA is TGTGCCAGCAGCCCGGCGGCTAGCGGGTACAATGAGCAGTTCTTC.

V and J are TRBV4-1 and TRBJ2-2; 8 bases align to TRBD2. CDR3 length equals 15 residues. After removal of 2 bases from V and 6 bases from J, the junction contained 5 bases not matched to a gene. Germline values: CDR1 MGHRA, CDR2 YSYEKL. The CDR3 sequence is CASSQTAGGSGELFF. CDR3 nucleotide sequence: TGCGCCAGCAGCCAAACCGCGGGGGGATCCGGGGAGCTGTTTTTT.

The chain recombines TRBV18 with TRBJ1-1, with D possibly TRBD1 on 6 matching bases. Germline assignment: CDR1 KGHSH and CDR2 LQKENI. The V and J ends lost 8 bases and 3 bases respectively, with 16 bases between them. The CDR3 has 14 residues. The CDR3 loop is CASLSDSWDTEAFF. CDR3 coding DNA: TGTGCCAGCCTATCGGACAGTTGGGACACTGAAGCTTTCTTT.

The V and J genes are TRBV14 and TRBJ2-7, with TRBD1 matching over 9 bases. From germline, CDR1 is SGHDN and CDR2 FVKESK. The CDR3 covers 14 residues. After removal of 4 bases from V and 5 bases from J, the junction contained 6 bases not matched to a gene. The CDR3 region is CASSLGQGFHEQYF. In DNA form, the CDR3 reads TGTGCCAGCAGCCTGGGACAGGGTTTTCACGAGCAGTACTTC.

This clone was seen just once. The rearrangement joins TRBV29-1 to TRBJ1-1, with unresolved D. V lost 1 base, J lost 1 base, and 7 bases lay in between. The CDR3 is made up of 13 amino acids. The germline V gene encodes CDR1 SQVTM and CDR2 ANQGSEA. Here the CDR3 DNA reads TGCAGCGTTGAAGGCTCGGGGAACACTGAAGCTTTCTTT. It translates to CSVEGSGNTEAFF.

The chain has TRBV27 and TRBJ2-1; D ambiguous. The V gene lost 4 bases and the J gene lost 8 bases, with 15 bases spanning the gap. There are 14 residues in the CDR3. Germline V lookup: CDR1 MNHEY, CDR2 SMNVEV (reference sequence). CDR3 amino acids: CASSWSDPSDEQFF. CDR3 nucleotides: TGTGCCAGCAGTTGGAGCGATCCGTCGGATGAGCAGTTCTTC.